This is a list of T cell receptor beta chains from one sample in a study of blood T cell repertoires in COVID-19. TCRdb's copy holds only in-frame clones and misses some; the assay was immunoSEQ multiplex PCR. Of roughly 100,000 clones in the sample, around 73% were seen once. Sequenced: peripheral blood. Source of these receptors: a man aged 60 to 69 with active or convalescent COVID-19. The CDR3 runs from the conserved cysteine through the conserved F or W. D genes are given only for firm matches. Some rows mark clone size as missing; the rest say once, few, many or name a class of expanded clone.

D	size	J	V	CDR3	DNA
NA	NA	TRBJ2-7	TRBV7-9	CASSPGHLYEQYF	TGTGCCAGCAGCCCAGGGCACCTCTACGAGCAGTACTTC
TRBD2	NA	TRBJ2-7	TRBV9	CASRWRREGDLYEQYF	TGTGCCAGCAGGTGGAGGCGGGAGGGCGACCTTTACGAGCAGTACTTC
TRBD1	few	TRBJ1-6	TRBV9	CASSVGTVGNSPLHF	TGTGCCAGCAGCGTTGGGACAGTCGGCAATTCACCCCTCCACTTT
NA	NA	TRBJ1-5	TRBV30	CAWSHQGQPQHF	TGTGCCTGGAGTCATCAGGGACAGCCCCAGCATTTT
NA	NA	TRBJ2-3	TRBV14	CASSQDSWAGRTDTQYF	TGTGCCAGCAGCCAAGATTCTTGGGCAGGGCGCACAGATACGCAGTATTTT
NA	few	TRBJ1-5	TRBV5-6	CASSLGTDFYSNQPQHF	TGTGCCAGCAGCTTGGGGACAGATTTTTATAGCAATCAGCCCCAGCATTTT
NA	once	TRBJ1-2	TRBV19	CASSMQQGTANYGYTF	TGTGCCAGTAGTATGCAGCAGGGGACGGCTAACTATGGCTACACCTTC
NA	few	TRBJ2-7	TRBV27	CASRGLGSHYEQYF	TGTGCCAGCAGGGGACTGGGCTCGCACTACGAGCAGTACTTC
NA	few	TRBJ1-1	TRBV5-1	CASSGYRTEEAFF	TGCGCCAGCAGCGGGTACCGGACAGAAGAAGCTTTCTTT
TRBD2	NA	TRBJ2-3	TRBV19	CASSILAGATTDTQYF	TGTGCCAGTAGTATTTTAGCGGGAGCCACCACAGATACGCAGTATTTT
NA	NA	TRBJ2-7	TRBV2	CASSGGLPPYEQYF	TGTGCCAGCAGTGGGGGACTTCCACCCTACGAGCAGTACTTC
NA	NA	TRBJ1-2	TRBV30	CAWSSGYGGYTF	TGTGCCTGGAGTAGCGGCTATGGTGGCTACACCTTC
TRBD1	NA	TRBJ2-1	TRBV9	CASSVGTGPTDNEQFF	TGTGCCAGCAGCGTAGGGACAGGGCCGACCGACAATGAGCAGTTCTTC
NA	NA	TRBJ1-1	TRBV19	CASSARTVMNTEAFF	TGTGCCAGTAGTGCTAGGACAGTCATGAACACTGAAGCTTTCTTT
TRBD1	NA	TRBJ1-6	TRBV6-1	CASSEDRESYNSPLHF	TGTGCCAGCAGTGAGGACAGGGAGTCCTATAATTCACCCCTCCACTTT